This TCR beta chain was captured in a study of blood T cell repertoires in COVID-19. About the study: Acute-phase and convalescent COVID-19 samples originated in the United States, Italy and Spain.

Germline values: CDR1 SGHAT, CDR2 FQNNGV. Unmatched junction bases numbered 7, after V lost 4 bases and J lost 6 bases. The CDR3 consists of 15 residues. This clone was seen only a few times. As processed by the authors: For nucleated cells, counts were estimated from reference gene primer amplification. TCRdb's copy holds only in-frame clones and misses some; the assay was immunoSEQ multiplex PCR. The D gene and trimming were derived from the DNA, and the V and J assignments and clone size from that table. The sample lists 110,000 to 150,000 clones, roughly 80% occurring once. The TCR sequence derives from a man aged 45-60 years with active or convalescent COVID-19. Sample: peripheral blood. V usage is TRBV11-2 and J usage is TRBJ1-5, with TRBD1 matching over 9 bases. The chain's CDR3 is CASSSGTGRTQPQHF. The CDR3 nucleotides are TGTGCCAGCAGCTCCGGGACAGGGCGGACTCAGCCCCAGCATTTT. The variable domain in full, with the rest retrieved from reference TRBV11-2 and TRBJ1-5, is EAGVAQSPRYKIIEKRQSVAFWCNPISGHATLYWYQQILGQGPKLLIQFQNNGVVDDSQLPKDRFSAERLKGVDSTLKIQPAKLEDSAVYLCASSSGTGRTQPQHFGDGTRLSIL.